The next 21 T cell receptor beta chains were all read from a single sample in a study of T cell repertoires in ileal Crohn's disease. Time point given: proximal margin of the surgical specimen (macroscopically non-inflamed). Profiled with immunoSEQ multiplex PCR; TCRdb holds only in-frame clones, not every one. The sample lists about 7,200 clones; 74% were seen once. The specimen sequenced was ileal tissue. These receptors were obtained from an adult with Crohn's disease.

The rearrangement links TRBV5-1 to TRBJ2-1, with D possibly TRBD2 on 5 matching bases. The germline gives CDR1 SGHRS, CDR2 YFSETQ. Trimming took off 4 bases at V and 2 bases at J, with 7 bases between the two ends. The CDR3 has 13 residues. CDR3 bases: TGCGCCAGCAGCCCTAGCACCTACAATGAGCAGTTCTTC. Encoded protein: CASSPSTYNEQFF.

The chain carries TRBV28 and TRBJ2-1, with a tentative D call TRBD1 (6 bases). Germline V CDR1 and CDR2: MDHEN, SYDVKM. V was clipped by 7 bases and J by 7 bases, with 20 bases between them. This CDR3 has 15 amino acids. The CDR3 here is CASTPWQGKMNEQFF. CDR3 DNA: TGTGCCAGCACCCCCTGGCAGGGGAAAATGAATGAGCAGTTCTTC. Full variable domain (missing parts from reference TRBV28 and TRBJ2-1): DVKVTQSSRYLVKRTGEKVFLECVQDMDHENMFWYRQDPGLGLRLIYFSYDVKMKEKGDIPEGYSVSREKKERFSLILESASTNQTSMYLCASTPWQGKMNEQFFGPGTRLTVL.

This clone was picked up a small number of times. The J gene is TRBJ2-5, the V gene TRBV27; 8 bases match TRBD1. The CDR3 runs 14 residues. V was pared by 2 bases and J by 6 bases, with 5 bases of the junction left unmatched. From germline, CDR1 is MNHEY and CDR2 SMNVEV (reference sequence). The CDR3 DNA follows: TGTGCCAGCAGTTTAAACAGGGGGTCGCAGACCCAGTACTTC. Its translation is CASSLNRGSQTQYF.

In nucleotides, the CDR3 is TGTGCCAGTAGAATGGTAAGAAAGCGGGAGCCCCCTAGCTACGAGCAGTACTTC. Translated, it gives CASRMVRKREPPSYEQYF. The chain employs TRBV19 and TRBJ2-7; TRBD2 agrees at 8 bases. Germline CDR1 LNHDA, CDR2 SQIVND (reference sequence). V shed 6 bases and J 3 bases; nucleotides not matched to a gene: 19. This CDR3 has 18 amino acids.

This clone has a handful of counts. This rearrangement joins TRBV5-1 to TRBJ1-5, with 11 nucleotides matching TRBD1. There are 14 residues in the CDR3. Germline V gene data show CDR1 as SGHRS and CDR2 as YFSETQ. J was trimmed by 7 bases and V by 3 bases; bases with no gene match: 3. CDR3 in DNA: TGCGCCAGCAGCTGGACAGGGGGCGGGCAGCCCCAGCATTTT. Translating it yields CASSWTGGGQPQHF. Full variable domain (remainder filled in from reference TRBV5-1 and TRBJ1-5): KAGVTQTPRYLIKTRGQQVTLSCSPISGHRSVSWYQQTPGQGLQFLFEYFSETQRNKGNFPGRFSGRQFSNSRSEMNVSTLELGDSALYLCASSWTGGGQPQHFGDGTRLSIL.

V and J are TRBV9 and TRBJ2-3; tentatively, D is TRBD1 (5 bases). The CDR3 covers 16 residues. Trimming removed 4 bases from V and 2 bases from J, with 17 bases in between. The V gene's germline CDR1 is SGDLS and CDR2 YYNGEE. The CDR3 loop reads CASSSGGASITDTQYF. CDR3 nucleotides: TGTGCCAGCAGCTCTGGTGGGGCGTCCATCACAGATACGCAGTATTTT. Combining the CDR3 with reference TRBV9 and TRBJ2-3 gives the whole variable domain DSGVTQTPKHLITATGQRVTLRCSPRSGDLSVYWYQQSLDQGLQFLIQYYNGEERAKGNILERFSAQQFPDLHSELNLSSLELGDSALYFCASSSGGASITDTQYFGPGTRLTVL.

V usage is TRBV6-5 and J usage is TRBJ2-7; D is ambiguous. The CDR3 consists of 13 residues. The germline gives CDR1 MNHEY, CDR2 SVGAGI. Trimming stripped 5 bases from V and 2 bases from J, with 10 bases between. CDR3 coding DNA: TGTGCCAGCAGTACCGCTCGAGCCTACGAGCAGTACTTC. This codes for CASSTARAYEQYF.

This clone was seen more than once but under ten times. The chain couples TRBV7-3 to TRBJ2-1, with D possibly called TRBD1 or TRBD2 (6 bases each). V was trimmed by 5 bases and J by 8 bases, leaving 16 bases between them. The CDR3 loop spans 14 amino acids. CDR1 SGHTA and CDR2 FQGTGA come from the germline V gene. In DNA, the CDR3 is TGTGCCAGCAGCGAAAGGGGGGTCAGGGATGAGCAGTTCTTC. Translating it yields CASSERGVRDEQFF. The entire variable domain, with the rest obtained from reference TRBV7-3 and TRBJ2-1, is as follows: GAGVSQTPSNKVTEKGKYVELRCDPISGHTALYWYRQSLGQGPEFLIYFQGTGAADDSGLPNDRFFAVRPEGSVSTLKIQRTERGDSAVYLCASSERGVRDEQFFGPGTRLTVL.

The genes are TRBV27 and TRBJ2-7, with a possible D match to TRBD1 (5 bases). V dropped 2 bases and J dropped 3 bases, with 11 bases sitting between them. Germline CDR1 and CDR2: MNHEY and SMNVEV (reference sequence). The CDR3 sequence is 14 residues long. The CDR3 loop is CASSLGKRGYEQYF. The CDR3, as DNA: TGTGCCAGCAGTTTAGGGAAAAGGGGCTACGAGCAGTACTTC.

This chain links TRBV4-1 with TRBJ2-7; 10 bases fit TRBD2. Trimming took 3 bases from V and 5 from J; bases not matched to a gene: 7. The CDR3 is 15 amino acids. CDR1 MGHRA and CDR2 YSYEKL come from the germline V gene. In DNA form, the CDR3 reads TGCGCCAGCAGCCATGCTAGCGGGAGCTTGAACGAGCAGTACTTC. This sequence encodes CASSHASGSLNEQYF.

V gene TRBV6-6 combines with J gene TRBJ1-4; 9 bases map to TRBD1. Trimming removed 7 bases from V and 7 bases from J; junction bases left unmatched: 7. The CDR3 contains 14 residues. The germline gives CDR1 MNHNY, CDR2 SVGAGI (reference sequence). The CDR3 nucleotides read TGTGCCAGCAATCCACAGGGGGCAAGTGAAAAACTGTTTTTT. This codes for CASNPQGASEKLFF.

The chain employs TRBV7-9 and TRBJ1-5; 8 nucleotides agree with TRBD1. With V trimmed by 5 bases and J by 6 bases, 12 bases remained unmatched. CDR3 size: 16 residues. Looked up from germline, CDR1 is SEHNR and CDR2 is FQNEAQ (reference sequence). For the CDR3, the DNA is TGTGCCAGCAGCCCCTTTACGACAGGGGAGGGTCAGCCCCAGCATTTT. This codes for CASSPFTTGEGQPQHF.

V and J are TRBV28 and TRBJ2-3; no clear D gene. The CDR3 runs 15 residues. The V and J ends lost 3 bases and 4 bases respectively, with 14 bases between them. Germline CDR1 reads MDHEN; CDR2 reads SYDVKM. The CDR3 protein is CASSFTRPKADTQYF. DNA of the CDR3: TGTGCCAGCAGTTTTACCCGCCCGAAGGCAGATACGCAGTATTTT.

In this sample, this clone turned up a few times. The chain uses TRBV29-1 and TRBJ1-1; 11 nucleotides align to TRBD1. Unmatched junction bases numbered 5, after V lost 6 bases and J lost 5 bases. CDR1 and CDR2 from the germline V gene are SQVTM and ANQGSEA. CDR3 length: 13 amino acids. DNA of the CDR3: TGCAGCGTGGACAGGGGGCAGGGGACTGAAGCTTTCTTT. Its translation is CSVDRGQGTEAFF.

The V gene is TRBV13, the J gene TRBJ2-7; the match to TRBD1 covers 9 bases. This CDR3 region has 13 residues. CDR1 and CDR2 from the germline V gene are PRHDT and FYEKMQ (reference sequence). After removal of 6 bases from V and 7 bases from J, the junction contained 7 bases not matched to a gene. Here the CDR3 DNA reads TGTGCCAGCAGTTCAGGACAGGGGCGGGAGCAGTACTTC. Protein: CASSSGQGREQYF.

This sequence joins TRBV28 and TRBJ1-1; D possibly corresponds to TRBD1 (5 bases). The germline gives CDR1 MDHEN, CDR2 SYDVKM. The CDR3 extends over 15 amino acids. V was clipped by 2 bases and J by 3 bases, with 13 bases between them. CDR3 bases: TGTGCCAGCAGTTTAGGGGGAGGGTCGCACACTGAAGCTTTCTTT. Protein: CASSLGGGSHTEAFF.

V is TRBV5-4 and J is TRBJ1-3; D gene unclear. Germline V lookup: CDR1 SGHNT, CDR2 YYREEE (reference sequence). CDR3 length equals 16 residues. Deletions cut 2 bases from V and 0 bases from J, with 12 bases between. The CDR3 protein is CASSFGGPRSGNTIYF. The CDR3 nucleotides are TGTGCCAGCAGCTTCGGCGGGCCACGCTCTGGAAACACCATATATTTT.

Only a few counts were recorded for this clone. This chain joins TRBV18 and TRBJ1-1, with D possibly being TRBD1 (6 bases). Trimming took off 6 bases at V and 2 bases at J, with 16 bases between the two ends. CDR1 is KGHSH, CDR2 LQKENI, per germline. The CDR3 covers 15 residues. The CDR3: CASSPARTVNTEAFF. CDR3 coding DNA: TGTGCCAGCTCCCCCGCCCGGACAGTCAACACTGAAGCTTTCTTT.

This sequence joins TRBV6-6 and TRBJ1-5; 7 bases are a match to TRBD1. The germline V gene has CDR1 MNHNY and CDR2 SVGAGI (reference sequence). This CDR3 is built from 13 residues. Trimming took 11 bases from V and 7 from J; bases not matched to a gene: 11. The CDR3 is CACKEGARQPQHF. The CDR3 coding sequence is TGTGCCTGCAAGGAGGGGGCGCGACAGCCCCAGCATTTT.

The chain combines TRBV21-1 with TRBJ2-7; the D call TRBD2 from the table was never checked on the DNA. TRBV21-1 counts as a pseudogene. The CDR3 extends over 16 amino acids. The CDR3, as DNA: TGTGCCAGCAGCCCTAGTCATGACTCGACGACCTACGAGCAGTACTTC. Translation gives CASSPSHDSTTYEQYF.

This chain uses TRBV4-2 with TRBJ2-7, with D unresolved. Trimming cost V 4 bases and J 0 bases, with 13 bases left between them. The length of the CDR3 is 15 residues. The V gene's germline CDR1 is LGHNA and CDR2 YNFKEQ. DNA for the CDR3: TGTGCCAGCAGCCCCAATCCTCTTAGCTCCTACGAGCAGTACTTC. It specifies CASSPNPLSSYEQYF.